A selection of T cell receptor beta chains follows, all from one sample in a study of brain T cells in children with intractable seizures. Sequenced by immunoSEQ multiplex PCR; TCRdb stores in-frame clones only, minus some. This sample has hundreds of thousands of clones, with 93% found just once. The sample consisted of peripheral blood, taken roughly 5 months after surgery. The receptors derive from a boy under two years old with tuberous sclerosis and intractable seizures. Both conserved end residues are part of each CDR3. D genes are given only for firm matches. A row's size may be missing; if present it is once, few, many or a size class.

>TRBJ2-1|TRBV2|TRBD2|once
CASPGLAGGRDEQFF
TGTGCCAGCCCGGGACTAGCGGGAGGGCGCGATGAGCAGTTCTTC
>TRBJ2-7|TRBV19|TRBD1|.
CASSVRRGQSYEQYF
TGTGCCAGTAGTGTACGAAGGGGACAGTCCTACGAGCAGTACTTC
>TRBJ2-3|TRBV24-1|.|.
CATSDSGLRGNTQYF
TGTGCCACCAGTGATTCTGGGCTCAGAGGAAATACGCAGTATTTT
>TRBJ1-1|TRBV11-2|.|.
CASSLDFGREAFF
TGTGCCAGCAGCTTAGATTTCGGACGTGAAGCTTTCTTT
>TRBJ1-2|TRBV28|.|.
CASIQAPYGYTF
TGTGCCAGCATACAGGCGCCCTATGGCTACACCTTC
>TRBJ1-1|TRBV10-3|.|.
CAIKKEDTEAFF
TGTGCCATCAAGAAGGAGGACACTGAAGCTTTCTTT
>TRBJ1-5|TRBV7-9|.|.
CASSPDQEPQHF
TGTGCCAGCAGCCCCGACCAGGAGCCCCAGCATTTT
>TRBJ1-4|TRBV2|.|.
CASSDLGRRYGEKLFF
TGTGCCAGCAGTGATCTTGGACGGCGCTACGGCGAAAAACTGTTTTTT
>TRBJ2-7|TRBV9|TRBD1|.
CASSEGQSYEQYF
TGTGCCAGCAGCGAGGGACAGTCCTACGAGCAGTACTTC
>TRBJ2-3|TRBV20-1|TRBD2|.
CSASLLAGSTDTQYF
TGCAGTGCTAGTCTACTAGCGGGGAGCACAGATACGCAGTATTTT
>TRBJ1-1|TRBV6-5|.|.
CASSYSRLVLEAFF
TGTGCCAGCAGTTACTCGCGCTTAGTCCTTGAAGCTTTCTTT
>TRBJ1-1|TRBV5-1|.|.
CASSLQEVTEAFF
TGCGCCAGCAGCTTGCAGGAGGTGACTGAAGCTTTCTTT
>TRBJ2-2|TRBV24-1|.|.
CATEGNTGELFF
TGTGCCACGGAGGGGAACACCGGGGAGCTGTTTTTT
>TRBJ2-6|TRBV7-9|.|.
CASSSTITLRGSGANVLTF
TGTGCCAGCAGCTCTACTATAACTCTACGGGGCTCCGGGGCCAACGTCCTGACTTTC
>TRBJ2-5|TRBV20-1|.|.
CSGGLLETQYF
TGCAGCGGGGGGCTCCTGGAGACCCAGTACTTC
>TRBJ1-1|TRBV5-1|.|.
CASSPTVGLNTEAFF
TGCGCCAGCAGCCCCACGGTCGGACTCAACACTGAAGCTTTCTTT
>TRBJ2-1|TRBV3-1/TRBV3-2|TRBD2|.
CASSQSPLAEKYNEQFF
TGTGCCAGCAGCCAAAGCCCACTAGCGGAGAAATACAATGAGCAGTTCTTC
>TRBJ1-1|TRBV19|.|.
CASSFGGTEAFF
TGTGCCAGTAGTTTCGGGGGCACTGAAGCTTTCTTT
>TRBJ2-3|TRBV5-1|TRBD2|.
CASSHNLAGVNGRGDTQYF
TGCGCCAGCAGCCACAACCTAGCGGGAGTAAATGGTCGGGGAGATACGCAGTATTTT
>TRBJ1-1|TRBV6-5|.|.
CASSYGRHTEAFF
TGTGCCAGCAGTTACGGGCGGCACACTGAAGCTTTCTTT
>TRBJ2-7|TRBV10-3|.|.
CAISEPLQSYEQYF
TGTGCCATCAGTGAGCCGTTACAGAGTTACGAGCAGTACTTC
>TRBJ2-2|TRBV12-3/TRBV12-4|.|few
CASSTGFPGELFF
TGTGCCAGCAGTACAGGGTTTCCCGGGGAGCTGTTTTTT
>TRBJ1-4|TRBV5-1|.|.
CASSLKQRNEKLFF
TGCGCCAGCAGCTTGAAACAGCGAAATGAAAAACTGTTTTTT
>TRBJ1-1|TRBV7-9|TRBD1|few
CASSWGQVNTEAFF
TGTGCCAGCAGCTGGGGACAGGTGAACACTGAAGCTTTCTTT
>TRBJ2-5|TRBV13|TRBD2|once
CASSLRERETEETQYF
TGTGCCAGCAGCTTAAGGGAGCGGGAGACGGAGGAGACCCAGTACTTC
>TRBJ1-5|TRBV27|TRBD1|once
CASSLTGGNQPQHF
TGTGCCAGCAGTTTAACAGGGGGCAATCAGCCCCAGCATTTT
>TRBJ1-1|TRBV6-5|.|.
CASSYSGANTEAFF
TGTGCCAGCAGTTACTCTGGGGCGAACACTGAAGCTTTCTTT
>TRBJ1-1|TRBV30|.|once
CAWTQGLKTEAFF
TGTGCCTGGACACAGGGTCTGAAGACTGAAGCTTTCTTT
>TRBJ1-5|TRBV6-2/TRBV6-3|.|.
CASSQGNNQPQHF
TGTGCCAGCAGTCAGGGGAACAATCAGCCCCAGCATTTT
>TRBJ2-1|TRBV7-9|TRBD2|.
CASSPSGTSGKSYNEQFF
TGTGCCAGCAGCCCGAGCGGGACTAGCGGGAAGTCCTACAATGAGCAGTTCTTC
>TRBJ1-2|TRBV4-2|TRBD1|.
CASSQDRGGGGYTF
TGTGCCAGCAGCCAAGATCGAGGAGGGGGCGGCTACACCTTC
>TRBJ1-2|TRBV6-6|TRBD1|.
CATYGGTAKYGYTF
TGTGCCACCTACGGGGGGACAGCCAAATATGGCTACACCTTC
>TRBJ2-1|TRBV6-2/TRBV6-3|.|.
CASSLYGPPSYNEQFF
TGTGCCAGCAGTTTATATGGGCCTCCCTCCTACAATGAGCAGTTCTTC
>TRBJ2-7|TRBV7-9|.|.
CAIGSSVAYEQYF
TGTGCCATCGGATCTAGCGTAGCCTACGAGCAGTACTTC
>TRBJ2-1|TRBV24-1|.|few
CATSDSRTALYNEQFF
TGTGCCACCAGTGATTCCCGGACAGCTCTCTACAATGAGCAGTTCTTC
>TRBJ2-7|TRBV6-6|TRBD1|.
CASSRPIPGQGMNEQYF
TGTGCCAGCAGTCGACCTATTCCGGGACAGGGGATGAACGAGCAGTACTTC
>TRBJ2-5|TRBV11-2|TRBD2|.
CASSLVSGRETQYF
TGTGCCAGCAGCTTAGTTAGCGGGCGAGAGACCCAGTACTTC
>TRBJ2-1|TRBV24-1|.|.
CATSDSWALEEFF
TGTGCCACCAGTGATTCCTGGGCACTCGAGGAGTTCTTC
>TRBJ1-5|TRBV19|.|.
CASSMFGQPQHF
TGTGCCAGTAGTATGTTTGGTCAGCCCCAGCATTTT
>TRBJ2-2|TRBV25-1|.|.
CASSQSRADTGELFF
TGTGCCAGCAGTCAGAGCAGGGCTGACACCGGGGAGCTGTTTTTT
>TRBJ2-3|TRBV11-3|TRBD1|once
CASSPTRGQDTQYF
TGTGCCAGCAGCCCTACAAGGGGGCAAGATACGCAGTATTTT
>TRBJ1-1|TRBV9|.|.
CASSVTPGVYTEAFF
TGTGCCAGCAGCGTTACGCCTGGGGTTTACACTGAAGCTTTCTTT
>TRBJ1-2|TRBV30|.|.
CAWSVRGRTNYGYTF
TGTGCCTGGAGTGTAAGAGGCCGTACTAACTATGGCTACACCTTC
>TRBJ2-3|TRBV30|.|.
CAWSVGGTGTDTQYF
TGTGCCTGGAGTGTTGGAGGGACCGGAACAGATACGCAGTATTTT
>TRBJ2-1|TRBV7-9|TRBD2|once
CASSCFKAGEESYNEQFF
TGTGCCAGCAGCTGTTTCAAGGCGGGAGAAGAATCCTACAATGAGCAGTTCTTC
>TRBJ2-5|TRBV30|.|.
CAWSVEWSSGTQYF
TGTGCCTGGAGTGTAGAGTGGTCCAGTGGGACCCAGTACTTC
>TRBJ1-5|TRBV4-2|TRBD1|.
CASSQDLWDSYQPQHF
TGTGCCAGCAGCCAAGATCTGTGGGACAGCTATCAGCCCCAGCATTTT
>TRBJ1-2|TRBV3-1/TRBV3-2|.|.
CASSQEGGSGHYGYTF
TGTGCCAGCAGCCAAGAGGGGGGGTCGGGTCACTATGGCTACACCTTC
>TRBJ1-4|TRBV6-5|TRBD1|.
CASSYRPGQGSEKLFF
TGTGCCAGCAGTTACCGCCCCGGACAGGGTAGTGAAAAACTGTTTTTT
>TRBJ2-1|TRBV7-3|.|.
CARDSYNEQFF
TGTGCCAGGGACAGTTACAATGAGCAGTTCTTC
>TRBJ1-6|TRBV5-1|TRBD1|.
CASSRTGGESPLHF
TGCGCCAGCAGCCGGACAGGGGGCGAGTCACCCCTCCACTTT
>TRBJ1-4|TRBV5-1|.|.
CASSPLGYEKLFF
TGCGCCAGCAGCCCGTTGGGGTATGAAAAACTGTTTTTT
>TRBJ2-1|TRBV23-1|.|.
CASSQSTAPEQFF
TGCGCCAGCAGTCAATCGACAGCACCTGAGCAGTTCTTC
>TRBJ1-1|TRBV9|.|.
CASSVAAGNTEAFF
TGTGCCAGCAGCGTAGCGGCAGGGAACACTGAAGCTTTCTTT
>TRBJ1-1|TRBV2|.|.
CASIKGLTEAFF
TGTGCCAGCATTAAAGGTTTGACTGAAGCTTTCTTT
>TRBJ2-7|TRBV7-9|TRBD1|.
CASSPGQGSAYEQYF
TGTGCCAGCAGCCCCGGACAGGGGTCCGCCTACGAGCAGTACTTC